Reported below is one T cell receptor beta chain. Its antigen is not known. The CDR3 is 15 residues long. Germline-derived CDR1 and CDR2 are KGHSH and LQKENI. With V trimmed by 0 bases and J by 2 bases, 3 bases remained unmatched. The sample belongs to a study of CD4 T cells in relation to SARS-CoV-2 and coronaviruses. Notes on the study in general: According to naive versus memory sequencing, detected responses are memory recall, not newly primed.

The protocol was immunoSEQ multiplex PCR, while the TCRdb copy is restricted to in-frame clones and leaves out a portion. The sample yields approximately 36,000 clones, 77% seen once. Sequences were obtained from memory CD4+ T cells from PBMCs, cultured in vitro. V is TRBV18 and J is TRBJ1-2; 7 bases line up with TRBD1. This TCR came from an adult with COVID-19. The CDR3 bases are TGTGCCAGCTCACCACCGAACAGGGGAAACTATGGCTACACCTTC. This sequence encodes CASSPPNRGNYGYTF.